Below are 2 T cell receptor beta chains sequenced from a single sample in a study of blood T cell repertoires in COVID-19. Produced via immunoSEQ multiplex PCR; TCRdb's table is partial and in-frame only. This sample has some 150,000 clones; around 80% occur once, and the top ten carry 35% to 40%. The specimen sequenced was peripheral blood. These receptors all stem from a human donor in a cohort sampled during active COVID-19.

Here the CDR3 reads CASSPREQGGTEAFF. CDR3 nucleotide sequence: TGTGCCAGCAGCCCTAGGGAACAGGGCGGGACTGAAGCTTTCTTT. This chain uses TRBV5-4 with TRBJ1-1, with D maybe TRBD1 (6 bases). Germline values: CDR1 SGHNT, CDR2 YYREEE (reference sequence). The ends were cut back, 4 bases at V and 5 bases at J, with 18 bases in the middle. This CDR3 spans 15 amino acids.

This chain uses TRBV25-1 with TRBJ1-1; 8 bases are a match to TRBD1. This CDR3 has 17 residues. Per germline, CDR1 MGHDK and CDR2 SYGVNS. The V segment lost 3 bases and the J segment 3 bases; nucleotides outside the gene matches: 12. The DNA for the CDR3 is TGTGCCAGCAGTGACTCCCGACAGGGGCGGTGGGACACTGAAGCTTTCTTT. The encoded protein is CASSDSRQGRWDTEAFF.